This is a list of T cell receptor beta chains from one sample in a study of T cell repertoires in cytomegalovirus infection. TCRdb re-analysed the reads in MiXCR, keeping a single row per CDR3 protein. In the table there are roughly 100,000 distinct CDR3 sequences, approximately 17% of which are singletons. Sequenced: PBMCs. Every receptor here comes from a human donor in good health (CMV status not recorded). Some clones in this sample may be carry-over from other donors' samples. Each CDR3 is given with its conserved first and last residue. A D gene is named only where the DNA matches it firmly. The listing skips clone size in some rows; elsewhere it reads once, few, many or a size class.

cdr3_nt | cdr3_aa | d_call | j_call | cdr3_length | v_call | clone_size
TGTGCCAGCAGTTTACGGCCAGGGAAAACCCAGTACTTC | CASSLRPGKTQYF | NA | TRBJ2-5 | 13 | TRBV28 | many
TGTGCCAGCGGGTCCGGGACTAGTCTCACCGGGGAGCTGTTTTTT | CASGSGTSLTGELFF | TRBD2 | TRBJ2-2 | 15 | TRBV7-9 | NA
TGTGCCAGCAGTCCTATCCAAACTGGGGCGTGGTATGGCTACACCTTC | CASSPIQTGAWYGYTF | NA | TRBJ1-2 | 16 | TRBV12-3/TRBV12-4 | many
TGTGCCAGCAGTTTCGCTGAAAACACCATATATTTT | CASSFAENTIYF | NA | TRBJ1-3 | 12 | TRBV12-3/TRBV12-4 | NA
TGTGCCAGCAGCTCCCAGGGGCTAGCGGGGGGGCTCGTCCCAGAGACCCAGTACTTT | CASSSQGLAGGLVPETQYF | TRBD2 | TRBJ2-5 | 19 | TRBV7-2 | NA
TGTGCCAGCAGCCTACCACAGACTAGGCAGTACTTC | CASSLPQTRQYF | NA | TRBJ2-7 | 12 | TRBV12-3/TRBV12-4 | many
TGTGCAAGCCGGCTAGCGGGGGTCGAGCAGTACTTC | CASRLAGVEQYF | TRBD2 | TRBJ2-7 | 12 | TRBV12-3/TRBV12-4 | few
TGCAGTGCTAGAGATCTCGAAGCGGGGGACGAGCAGTACTTC | CSARDLEAGDEQYF | TRBD2 | TRBJ2-7 | 14 | TRBV20-1 | many
TGCAGTGCTACCGGACCGAGCTCCTACAATGAGCAGTTCTTC | CSATGPSSYNEQFF | NA | TRBJ2-1 | 14 | TRBV20-1 | many
TGTGCCAGCAGCCAGGGAAATGCGAACACTGAAGCTTTCTTT | CASSQGNANTEAFF | NA | TRBJ1-1 | 14 | TRBV7-2 | many
TGTGCCAGCAGCGCGGAGACCCAGTACTTC | CASSAETQYF | NA | TRBJ2-5 | 10 | TRBV7-2 | few
TGTGCCAGCAGCTCGGGGACTAGCGGGGCAGATACGCAGTATTTT | CASSSGTSGADTQYF | TRBD2 | TRBJ2-3 | 15 | TRBV11-3 | many
TGTGCCAGCCGAACCGGGACCAACTATGGCTACACCTTC | CASRTGTNYGYTF | NA | TRBJ1-2 | 13 | TRBV7-2 | many
TGTGCCAGCAGTGCAACTAGCGGGGGGTACACCGGGGAGCTGTTTTTT | CASSATSGGYTGELFF | TRBD2 | TRBJ2-2 | 16 | TRBV25-1 | NA
TGTGCCAGCAGCGAATTACAGGGAGGAGGCAATCAGCCCCAGCATTTT | CASSELQGGGNQPQHF | NA | TRBJ1-5 | 16 | TRBV12-3/TRBV12-4 | NA
TGTGCCAGCAGTGCTACAGGGGTAGGTTCACCCCTCCACTTT | CASSATGVGSPLHF | TRBD1 | TRBJ1-6 | 14 | TRBV28 | few
TGCAGTGCTAGAGAAACAGTTTCCTACGAGCAGTACTTC | CSARETVSYEQYF | NA | TRBJ2-7 | 13 | TRBV20-1 | NA
TGTGCCATCGTTTGGGTTAAACAGTCAAACTATGGCTACACCTTC | CAIVWVKQSNYGYTF | NA | TRBJ1-2 | 15 | TRBV10-3 | many
TGTGCCAGCAGCTCCTTCCCGGGAAAGGGGGTGGCTGAAAAACTGTTTTTT | CASSSFPGKGVAEKLFF | NA | TRBJ1-4 | 17 | TRBV5-3 | NA
TGCGCCAGCAGCCCGGCGGGAGCCAGGGGGTATCAGCCCCAGCATTTT | CASSPAGARGYQPQHF | TRBD1 | TRBJ1-5 | 16 | TRBV4-1 | many
TGTGCCAGCAGCCGCCAGGGAGGCGGAAACTATGGCTACACCTTC | CASSRQGGGNYGYTF | NA | TRBJ1-2 | 15 | TRBV5-4 | many
TGTGCCAGCAGTTTCGTGGCAGGGACAGATACGCAGTATTTT | CASSFVAGTDTQYF | NA | TRBJ2-3 | 14 | TRBV28 | few
TGTGCCAGCAGTGAACGGCAGGGGTACTACGAGCAGTACTTC | CASSERQGYYEQYF | NA | TRBJ2-7 | 14 | TRBV2 | NA